The 27 T cell receptor beta chains reported below all come from one sample, sequenced in a study of T cell changes during pregnancy in multiple sclerosis. Profiling relied on immunoSEQ multiplex PCR, and the TCRdb table lists in-frame clones only, not all of them. The sample contains roughly 45,000 clones, 75% to 90% of which appear only once. The sequenced sample was peripheral blood, obtained in the second trimester of pregnancy. The origin of the receptors is a female donor in good health, enrolled as a control in a pregnancy study.

The chain employs TRBV6-5 and TRBJ2-5; D gene uncertain. Trimming took off 2 bases at V and 5 bases at J, with 9 bases between the two ends. Germline loops: CDR1 MNHEY, CDR2 SVGAGI. This CDR3 is 13 amino acids long. The CDR3 sequence is CASSYPLGETQYF. CDR3 DNA: TGTGCCAGCAGTTACCCCCTAGGCGAGACCCAGTACTTC.

This clone has just one count. This chain links TRBV11-2 with TRBJ2-1; TRBD1 matches at 12 bases. The ends lost 5 bases at V and 10 bases at J; junction bases unmatched: 12. Per germline, CDR1 SGHAT and CDR2 FQNNGV. The CDR3 covers 16 residues. The CDR3 bases are TGTGCCAGCAGCGCGGGACAGGGGGCCGCCGACCGAGAGCAGTTCTTC. Its translation: CASSAGQGAADREQFF.

V and J are TRBV11-3 and TRBJ2-2, with 7 bases aligning to TRBD1. V trimming: 1 base; J trimming: 6 bases; junction bases outside the gene matches: 8. There are 16 residues in the CDR3. The germline V gene encodes CDR1 SGHNT and CDR2 YENEEA. The CDR3 protein is CASSLGQGIKAGELFF. The DNA of the CDR3 is TGTGCCAGCAGCTTAGGACAGGGAATTAAAGCCGGGGAGCTGTTTTTT.

The rearrangement uses TRBV7-2 and TRBJ2-5, with a tentative D call TRBD2 (7 bases). Germline assignment: CDR1 SGHTA and CDR2 FQGNSA. Trimming left V 0 bases short and J 4 bases short, with 15 bases between. The CDR3 is 16 amino acids. DNA of the CDR3: TGTGCCAGCAGCTTAGCTATGGGGGGGGCCTCAGAGACCCAGTACTTC. Its protein product is CASSLAMGGASETQYF.

This rearrangement joins TRBV5-6 to TRBJ2-2, with D uncertain. Per the germline V gene, CDR1 is SGHDT and CDR2 is YYEEEE. This CDR3 spans 14 amino acids. The V end lost 1 base, the J end lost 0 bases, and 4 bases lay between the germline ends. This CDR3 reads CASSLTANTGELFF. CDR3 DNA: TGTGCCAGCAGCTTGACTGCGAACACCGGGGAGCTGTTTTTT.

The V gene is TRBV7-9, the J gene TRBJ1-1, with TRBD1 as a possible D gene (5 bases). Germline V gene lookup returns CDR1 SEHNR and CDR2 FQNEAQ (reference sequence). V was shortened by 5 bases and J by 2 bases, with 18 bases between the two germline ends. The CDR3 covers 16 residues. This CDR3 is CASSPPGGPTNTEAFF. In nucleotides, the CDR3 is TGTGCCAGCAGCCCCCCCGGGGGACCCACTAACACTGAAGCTTTCTTT.

The chain has TRBV14 and TRBJ2-3, with D perhaps TRBD2 (5 bases). CDR1 SGHDN and CDR2 FVKESK come from the germline V gene. The CDR3 is 15 amino acids. The V end lost 1 base, the J end lost 2 bases, and 10 bases lay between the germline ends. The CDR3 loop is CASSQGGSFTDTQYF. DNA for the CDR3: TGTGCCAGCAGCCAAGGCGGGTCTTTCACAGATACGCAGTATTTT.

The chain combines TRBV29-1 with TRBJ2-1; 7 bases are a match to TRBD1. The CDR3 length is 12 residues. The trim removed 4 bases at V and 8 bases at J, leaving 5 bases unmatched. CDR1 SQVTM and CDR2 ANQGSEA come from the germline V gene. The CDR3 region is CSVGDRVHEQFF. DNA for the CDR3: TGCAGCGTTGGAGACAGGGTACATGAGCAGTTCTTC.

The gene calls are TRBV9 and TRBJ1-3, with 7 positions matching TRBD1. Germline values: CDR1 SGDLS, CDR2 YYNGEE. The CDR3 length is 14 residues. Losses at the gene ends were 0 bases for V and 9 bases for J; bases not matched to a gene: 6. CDR3 DNA sequence: TGTGCCAGCAGCGTAGATACAGGGGTTGGCACCATATATTTT. It translates to CASSVDTGVGTIYF. Supplemented by reference TRBV9 and TRBJ1-3, the full variable domain reads DSGVTQTPKHLITATGQRVTLRCSPRSGDLSVYWYQQSLDQGLQFLIQYYNGEERAKGNILERFSAQQFPDLHSELNLSSLELGDSALYFCASSVDTGVGTIYFGEGSWLTVV.

The chain joins TRBV5-4 to TRBJ2-5, with D possibly being TRBD1 (5 bases). The CDR3 covers 13 residues. The V gene lost 4 bases and the J gene lost 2 bases, with 9 bases spanning the gap. Looked up from germline, CDR1 is SGHNT and CDR2 is YYREEE (reference sequence). This CDR3 is CASSPRQQETQYF. CDR3 bases: TGTGCCAGCAGCCCCCGACAGCAAGAGACCCAGTACTTC.

This clone has just one count. The rearrangement links TRBV5-6 to TRBJ1-2; D perhaps matches TRBD1 (6 bases). V gave up 2 bases and J gave up 8 bases, with 16 bases separating them. Germline V gene lookup returns CDR1 SGHDT and CDR2 YYEEEE. The CDR3 sequence is 14 residues long. The CDR3 protein is CASSFGRGEGGYTF. CDR3 DNA: TGTGCCAGCAGCTTCGGCAGGGGAGAGGGCGGCTACACCTTC.

V is TRBV6-1 and J is TRBJ1-2; TRBD1 matches 7 bases. Germline CDR1 and CDR2: MNHNS and SASEGT. V lost 10 bases and J lost 4; bases outside the gene matches: 9. The CDR3 contains 13 residues. CDR3 sequence (DNA): TGTGCCACCAGACAGGGCGCGCCCTATGGCTACACCTTC. Translation: CATRQGAPYGYTF.

The V call is TRBV2, the J call TRBJ1-2; tentatively, D is TRBD1 (5 bases). V was cut by 3 bases and J by 4 bases, with 12 bases left in between. The germline gives CDR1 SNHLY, CDR2 FYNNEI. The CDR3 runs to 14 residues. In nucleotides, the CDR3 is TGTGCCAGCAGTGAGCGGGACCGTGTCTATGGCTACACCTTC. Its protein product is CASSERDRVYGYTF. Together with reference TRBV2 and TRBJ1-2, the CDR3 gives the full variable domain: EPEVTQTPSHQVTQMGQEVILRCVPISNHLYFYWYRQILGQKVEFLVSFYNNEISEKSEIFDDQFSVERPDGSNFTLKIRSTKLEDSAMYFCASSERDRVYGYTFGSGTRLTVV.

The J gene is TRBJ2-2, the V gene TRBV18, with 13 nucleotides matching TRBD2. Per germline, CDR1 KGHSH and CDR2 LQKENI. The V and J ends lost 11 bases and 0 bases, in that order; junction bases with no gene match: 6. CDR3 length equals 16 residues. The CDR3: CASKGTSGTNTGELFF. CDR3 bases: TGTGCCTCGAAGGGGACTAGCGGGACGAACACCGGGGAGCTGTTTTTT.

The CDR3 sequence is CSASGTSGTYEQYF. CDR3 bases: TGCAGCGCTTCTGGGACTAGCGGAACCTACGAGCAGTACTTC. The genes are TRBV29-1 and TRBJ2-7; 11 positions agree with TRBD2. After removal of 7 bases from V and 2 bases from J, the junction contained 7 bases not matched to a gene. The CDR3 extends over 14 amino acids. Germline V CDR1 and CDR2: SQVTM, ANQGSEA.

V is TRBV19 and J is TRBJ1-5; 7 nucleotides line up with TRBD1. From germline, CDR1 is LNHDA and CDR2 SQIVND (reference sequence). V gave up 5 bases and J gave up 0 bases; unmatched junction bases: 4. The CDR3 extends over 15 amino acids. CDR3 nucleotides: TGTGCCAGTAGTGGGGGACAGAATAGCAATCAGCCCCAGCATTTT. It translates to CASSGGQNSNQPQHF.

The chain recombines TRBV9 with TRBJ1-1; 10 bases fit TRBD1. Germline assignment: CDR1 SGDLS and CDR2 YYNGEE. V trimming: 5 bases; J trimming: 0 bases; junction bases outside the gene matches: 1. CDR3 length: 14 residues. The CDR3 DNA follows: TGTGCCAGCAGGGGACAGGGGATGAACACTGAAGCTTTCTTT. Residues: CASRGQGMNTEAFF.

This clone has just one count. The chain carries TRBV25-1 and TRBJ2-1, with D possibly TRBD1 on 6 matching bases. Trimming took 2 bases from V and 3 from J, leaving 11 bases between them. The CDR3 runs 15 residues. Germline V gene sequence: CDR1 MGHDK, CDR2 SYGVNS. The CDR3 bases are TGTGCCAGCAGTGAAGCCGGGACACTCTACAATGAGCAGTTCTTC. Translated, it gives CASSEAGTLYNEQFF. The variable domain in full, with the rest retrieved from reference TRBV25-1 and TRBJ2-1, is EADIYQTPRYLVIGTGKKITLECSQTMGHDKMYWYQQDPGMELHLIHYSYGVNSTEKGDLSSESTVSRIRTEHFPLTLESARPSHTSQYLCASSEAGTLYNEQFFGPGTRLTVL.

The chain links TRBV9 to TRBJ1-3; TRBD1 is a possible D gene (6 bases). In germline, CDR1 is SGDLS, CDR2 YYNGEE. CDR3 length: 17 residues. V gave up 0 bases and J gave up 0 bases, with 13 bases separating them. In nucleotides, the CDR3 is TGTGCCAGCAGCGTAGAGCTCAGACAGGACTCTGGAAACACCATATATTTT. This gives the protein CASSVELRQDSGNTIYF.

The chain links TRBV2 to TRBJ2-7, with D perhaps matching TRBD1 (5 bases). The germline V gene encodes CDR1 SNHLY and CDR2 FYNNEI. Trimming stripped 1 base from V and 0 bases from J, with 10 bases between. This CDR3 contains 15 residues. CDR3 in DNA: TGTGCCAGCAGTGAAGAGGGGTCCCCCTCCTACGAGCAGTACTTC. It translates to CASSEEGSPSYEQYF.

DNA for the CDR3: TGCAGCGTGCAAGCCCACGGCACAGATACGCAGTATTTT. It is translated as CSVQAHGTDTQYF. The chain has TRBV29-1 and TRBJ2-3; no clear D. Trimming removed 6 bases from V and 1 base from J, with 11 bases in between. The CDR3 extends over 13 amino acids. The germline V gene encodes CDR1 SQVTM and CDR2 ANQGSEA.

V gene TRBV29-1 combines with J gene TRBJ2-5; D is unresolved. V lost 7 bases to trimming and J lost 5 bases, with 11 bases between them. Germline CDR1 and CDR2: SQVTM and ANQGSEA. The CDR3 is 11 amino acids. The CDR3 DNA sequence: TGCAGCGCAGAACACGTGGAGACCCAGTACTTC. This encodes CSAEHVETQYF.

The count of this clone is one. The V gene is TRBV6-6, the J gene TRBJ2-1, with a weak D call TRBD1 (6 bases). Germline-derived CDR1 and CDR2 are MNHNY and SVGAGI (reference sequence). Trimming removed 7 bases from V and 4 bases from J, with 11 bases in between. The CDR3 totals 13 residues. The CDR3 DNA sequence: TGTGCCAGCAAAGGGGACAAATACAATGAGCAGTTCTTC. Translated: CASKGDKYNEQFF.

This chain links TRBV29-1 with TRBJ2-1; tentative D call: TRBD1 (6 bases). The CDR3 runs 13 residues. Looked up from germline, CDR1 is SQVTM and CDR2 is ANQGSEA. V lost 8 bases and J 5 bases, leaving 16 bases between the germline ends. Here the CDR3 DNA reads TGCAGCTCTAGTGGACAGTGGGACAATGAGCAGTTCTTC. Translating gives CSSSGQWDNEQFF.

The sample holds one count of this clone. The J gene is TRBJ1-1, the V gene TRBV29-1; TRBD1 matches at 7 bases. V was pared by 5 bases and J by 0 bases, with 12 bases of the junction left unmatched. Germline V gene lookup returns CDR1 SQVTM and CDR2 ANQGSEA. The CDR3 is 16 residues long. In nucleotides, the CDR3 is TGCAGCGTTTGCCCAGGGACAGACCTCATGAACACTGAAGCTTTCTTT. Translation gives CSVCPGTDLMNTEAFF.

The chain combines TRBV6-5 with TRBJ2-1; TRBD2 might be the D (5 bases). CDR1 is MNHEY, CDR2 SVGAGI, per germline. Trimming removed 6 bases from V and 3 bases from J, with 9 bases in between. This CDR3 comprises 13 residues. The DNA for the CDR3 is TGTGCCAGCAGATCGGGAAGCTACAATGAGCAGTTCTTC. Translation: CASRSGSYNEQFF.

V is TRBV23-1 and J is TRBJ2-3, with D perhaps TRBD1 (6 bases). TRBV23-1 is an open reading frame, and its role is uncertain. Deletions cut 3 bases from V and 6 bases from J, with 22 bases between. CDR3 length equals 17 residues. CDR3 bases: TGCGCCAGCAGTCATCTCTCAGACAGGCGACAAGTGGATACGCAGTATTTT. As protein: CASSHLSDRRQVDTQYF.